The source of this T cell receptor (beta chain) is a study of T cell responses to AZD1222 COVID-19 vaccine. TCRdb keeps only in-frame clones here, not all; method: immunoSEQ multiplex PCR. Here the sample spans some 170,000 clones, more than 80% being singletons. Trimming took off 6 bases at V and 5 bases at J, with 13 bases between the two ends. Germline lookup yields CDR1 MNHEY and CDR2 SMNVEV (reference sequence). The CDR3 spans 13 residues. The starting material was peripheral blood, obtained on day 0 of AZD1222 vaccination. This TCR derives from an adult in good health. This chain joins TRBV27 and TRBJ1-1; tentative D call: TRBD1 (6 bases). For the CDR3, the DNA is TGTGCCAGCAGGTTGACAGGCCGAACTGAAGCTTTCTTT. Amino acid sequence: CASRLTGRTEAFF.